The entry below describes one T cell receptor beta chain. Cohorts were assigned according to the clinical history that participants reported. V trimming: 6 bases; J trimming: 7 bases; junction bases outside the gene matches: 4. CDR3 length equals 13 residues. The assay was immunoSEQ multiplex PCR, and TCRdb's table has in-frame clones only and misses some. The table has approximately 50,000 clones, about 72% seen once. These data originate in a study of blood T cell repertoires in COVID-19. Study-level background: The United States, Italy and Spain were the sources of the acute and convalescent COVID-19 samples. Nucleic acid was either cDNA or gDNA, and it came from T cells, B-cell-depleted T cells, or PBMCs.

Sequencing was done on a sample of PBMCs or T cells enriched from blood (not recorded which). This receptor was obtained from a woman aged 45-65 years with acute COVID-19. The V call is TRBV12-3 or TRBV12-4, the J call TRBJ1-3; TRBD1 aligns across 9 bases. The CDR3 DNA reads TGTGCCAGCAGAATAGGACAGGGGAACACCATATATTTT. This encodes CASRIGQGNTIYF.